Sequencing of this T cell receptor beta chain was carried out in a study of cytomegalovirus exposure and HLA in healthy donors. With respect to this clone: What it binds is not known.

Both 60 Vbeta primers and 13 Jbeta primers went into the PCR. In the original analysis: Per a later analysis, the number of unique TCR beta chains was some 75 million, of which some 9.9 million were shared. TCRdb's table, derived via immunoSEQ multiplex PCR, lists solely in-frame clones and lacks some. Clone size and the V and J calls come from that table; the DNA yielded D and trimming. Found here are some 130,000 clones, about 74% of them singletons; the top ten hold 7.3%. The germline gives CDR1 SGHRS, CDR2 YFSETQ. This CDR3 region has 17 residues. V was clipped by 0 bases and J by 2 bases; unmatched bases: 3. Study-level findings and limits: Across donors, sequencing depth was assumed by presence/absence analyses to be roughly uniform.

The source material was PBMCs. This clonotype was sampled from a male donor in good health and CMV-seronegative. The rearrangement joins TRBV5-1 to TRBJ2-3; 13 nucleotides agree with TRBD2. CDR3 loop: CASSLAGTSGTTDTQYF. The CDR3 region has the DNA TGCGCCAGCAGCTTGGCCGGGACTAGCGGGACCACAGATACGCAGTATTTT.